Following are 23 T cell receptor beta chains from one sample sequenced in a study of somatic mutations in cytotoxic T cells in rheumatoid arthritis. The table came from immunoSEQ multiplex PCR; TCRdb's copy has only in-frame clones and leaves some out. The data contain about 15,000 clones, 72% of them seen just once; the ten biggest clones take up 10%. The specimen was CD8+ T cells sorted from blood. Receptor source: an adult with rheumatoid arthritis.

The V gene is TRBV7-9, the J gene TRBJ1-1; the D gene is possibly TRBD1 (5 bases). CDR1 and CDR2 (germline): SEHNR, FQNEAQ (reference sequence). The V end was cut by 4 bases, the J end by 4 bases, with 22 bases between. This CDR3 region has 17 residues. This CDR3 reads CASSSSRGGNPGTEAFF. In nucleotides, the CDR3 is TGTGCCAGCAGCTCAAGTAGGGGAGGGAATCCTGGCACTGAAGCTTTCTTT. The variable domain in full, with the rest retrieved from reference TRBV7-9 and TRBJ1-1, is DTGVSQNPRHKITKRGQNVTFRCDPISEHNRLYWYRQTLGQGPEFLTYFQNEAQLEKSRLLSDRFSAERPKGSFSTLEIQRTEQGDSAMYLCASSSSRGGNPGTEAFFGQGTRLTVV.

The rearrangement joins TRBV19 to TRBJ2-2; perhaps D is TRBD1 or TRBD2 (5 bases each). The CDR3 has 14 residues. Germline V CDR1 and CDR2: LNHDA, SQIVND (reference sequence). The germline V and J ends were trimmed by 7 bases and 4 bases, with 13 bases remaining between them. The CDR3 DNA follows: TGTGCCAGTACCCAGACGGGGCCCACCGGGGAGCTGTTTTTT. Translation gives CASTQTGPTGELFF.

The CDR3 nucleotides are TGTGCCAGCAGCTCGGGACAGGGAGGCGAGCAGTACTTC. This codes for CASSSGQGGEQYF. V and J are TRBV13 and TRBJ2-7; 9 positions match TRBD1. The CDR3 runs 13 residues. CDR1 is PRHDT, CDR2 FYEKMQ, per germline (reference sequence). After removal of 4 bases from V and 6 bases from J, the junction contained 4 bases not matched to a gene.

This sequence joins TRBV6-1 and TRBJ2-7; possibly TRBD1 for D (5 bases). V gave up 5 bases and J gave up 1 base, with 9 bases separating them. The CDR3 is 13 amino acids. Germline values: CDR1 MNHNS, CDR2 SASEGT. The CDR3 loop reads CASSPDISYEQYF. The CDR3 DNA reads as TGTGCCAGCAGTCCGGACATTTCCTACGAGCAGTACTTC.

V gene TRBV28 combines with J gene TRBJ2-7, with 9 bases lining up with TRBD2. Germline CDR1 is MDHEN and CDR2 is SYDVKM. J was trimmed by 3 bases and V by 5 bases; bases with no gene match: 8. The CDR3 has 15 residues. The CDR3 here is CASSAQRGANYEQYF. The CDR3 region has the DNA TGTGCCAGCAGTGCCCAGCGGGGGGCGAACTACGAGCAGTACTTC.

This clone was seen more than once but under ten times. This sequence joins TRBV5-4 and TRBJ1-2; tentative D call: TRBD1 (5 bases). Trimming shortened V by 4 bases and J by 6 bases, and 16 bases separated the two germline ends. The length of the CDR3 is 14 residues. CDR1 is SGHNT, CDR2 YYREEE, per germline (reference sequence). The CDR3 is CASSLWTLRDGYTF. The CDR3, as DNA: TGTGCCAGCAGCCTTTGGACACTCCGAGATGGCTACACCTTC.

This clone showed up just once. This chain uses TRBV19 with TRBJ2-2, with D uncertain. The CDR3 covers 13 residues. The germline V and J ends were trimmed by 2 bases and 6 bases, with 7 bases remaining between them. Germline V lookup: CDR1 LNHDA, CDR2 SQIVND (reference sequence). The CDR3 DNA is TGTGCCAGTAGTATAAGGTGGGCCGGGGAGCTGTTTTTT. Its protein is CASSIRWAGELFF.

This clone is a singleton in its sample. The chain has TRBV7-9 and TRBJ2-1; 8 positions agree with TRBD2. Germline V gene lookup returns CDR1 SEHNR and CDR2 FQNEAQ (reference sequence). V lost 2 bases, J lost 1 base, and 1 base stayed unmatched. This CDR3 has 15 residues. The CDR3 coding sequence is TGTGCCAGCAGCTTAAGCGGGGGATCCTACAATGAGCAGTTCTTC. Its protein is CASSLSGGSYNEQFF.

This chain joins TRBV4-1 and TRBJ2-7; the D gene is possibly TRBD2 (6 bases). Trimming removed 5 bases at V and 4 bases at J, with 12 bases between. This CDR3 comprises 13 residues. Germline CDR1 reads MGHRA; CDR2 reads YSYEKL. DNA of the CDR3: TGCGCCAGCAGCTGGGGGGAGCGGTACGAGCAGTACTTC. Translating it yields CASSWGERYEQYF.

With regard to this clone: This sample also contains other DNA sequences that code for the same CDR3. This rearrangement joins TRBV2 to TRBJ1-2, with D tentatively TRBD1 (5 bases). V was clipped by 2 bases and J by 5 bases, with 15 bases between them. The CDR3 runs to 15 residues. Germline V gives CDR1 SNHLY, CDR2 FYNNEI. CDR3 DNA sequence: TGTGCCAGCAGTGAACCAACAGGTGCCGATTATGGCTACACCTTC. Translated: CASSEPTGADYGYTF.

This chain links TRBV5-8 with TRBJ1-6; tentative D call: TRBD1 (6 bases). V was shortened by 5 bases and J by 0 bases, with 18 bases between the two germline ends. Germline values: CDR1 SGHTS, CDR2 YDEGEE. The CDR3 has 18 residues. The CDR3 DNA reads TGTGCCAGCAGTTCTCCGGGACATAGGAGCTCCTATAATTCACCCCTCCACTTT. Encoded protein: CASSSPGHRSSYNSPLHF.

The table lists this clone with a count of one. This chain links TRBV7-2 with TRBJ1-3, with D uncertain. Germline V gene sequence: CDR1 SGHTA, CDR2 FQGNSA. The CDR3 runs 14 residues. Trimming took off 1 base at V and 3 bases at J, with 7 bases between the two ends. CDR3 in DNA: TGTGCCAGCAGCTTAGGAGGCCTTGGAAACACCATATATTTT. It encodes CASSLGGLGNTIYF.

This clone appeared a few times. The chain links TRBV4-2 to TRBJ1-6; 8 bases map to TRBD1. The CDR3 spans 16 residues. Germline CDR1 and CDR2: LGHNA and YNFKEQ. V was pared by 0 bases and J by 7 bases, with 5 bases of the junction left unmatched. The CDR3 here is CASSQESTGANSPLHF. The CDR3, as DNA: TGTGCCAGCAGCCAAGAGTCGACAGGGGCAAATTCACCCCTCCACTTT.

The V call is TRBV5-1, the J call TRBJ1-1; unclear D gene. Germline CDR1 reads SGHRS; CDR2 reads YFSETQ. CDR3 length equals 13 residues. V lost 4 bases and J 3 bases, leaving 10 bases between the germline ends. This CDR3 reads CASSAGDYTEAFF. The CDR3, as DNA: TGCGCCAGCAGCGCGGGAGACTACACTGAAGCTTTCTTT.

The chain employs TRBV6-1 and TRBJ1-1, with D hard to call. The V gene's germline CDR1 is MNHNS and CDR2 SASEGT. CDR3 length equals 14 residues. The V end was cut by 3 bases, the J end by 3 bases, with 11 bases between. The CDR3 protein is CASSEGRLYTEAFF. Written as DNA, the CDR3 is TGTGCCAGCAGTGAGGGCAGACTATACACTGAAGCTTTCTTT.

The chain couples TRBV5-6 to TRBJ2-1, with D perhaps TRBD1 (5 bases). V lost 2 bases and J lost 5, with 14 bases in between. The CDR3 length is 15 residues. The germline V gene encodes CDR1 SGHDT and CDR2 YYEEEE. For the CDR3, the DNA is TGTGCCAGCAGCTTCGTCCCAGGGCTCCACAATGAGCAGTTCTTC. Translation gives CASSFVPGLHNEQFF.

The chain has TRBV7-9 and TRBJ1-4; D unclear. From germline, CDR1 is SEHNR and CDR2 FQNEAQ (reference sequence). Between the trimmed V and J ends, which lost 2 bases and 4 bases, there was a span of 5 bases. The CDR3 contains 13 residues. This chain's CDR3 is CASSLMSNEKLFF. CDR3 in DNA: TGTGCCAGCAGCTTAATGAGTAATGAAAAACTGTTTTTT.

The chain joins TRBV13 to TRBJ2-6; 9 positions agree with TRBD1. V shed 5 bases, J shed 3 bases, and the junction held 5 bases outside the gene matches. The length of the CDR3 is 16 residues. The germline CDR1 and CDR2 sequences are PRHDT and FYEKMQ (reference sequence). This CDR3 is CASSPRTGVGANVLTF. In DNA form, the CDR3 reads TGTGCCAGCAGCCCCAGGACAGGGGTTGGGGCCAACGTCCTGACTTTC.

The V and J genes are TRBV5-6 and TRBJ2-5, with a possible D match to TRBD2 (6 bases). The CDR3 has 15 amino acids. The germline V and J ends were trimmed by 4 bases and 6 bases, with 19 bases remaining between them. Looked up from germline, CDR1 is SGHDT and CDR2 is YYEEEE. The CDR3: CASSPGDFTKQTQYF. CDR3 sequence (DNA): TGTGCCAGCAGCCCGGGGGACTTCACCAAGCAGACCCAGTACTTC.

This clone was observed once. The J gene is TRBJ2-1, the V gene TRBV5-6; TRBD2 aligns across 11 bases. V lost 2 bases, J lost 8 bases, and 9 bases stayed unmatched. The V gene's germline CDR1 is SGHDT and CDR2 YYEEEE. The length of the CDR3 is 16 residues. The CDR3 region has the DNA TGTGCCAGCAGCTTCGAGACTAGCGGGGCGGGGGATGAGCAGTTCTTC. It specifies CASSFETSGAGDEQFF.

The V gene is TRBV5-1, the J gene TRBJ2-1; 9 nucleotides agree with TRBD2. The CDR3 covers 16 residues. Trimming at V came to 0 bases and at J to 5 bases, leaving 6 bases not matched to a gene. Germline assignment: CDR1 SGHRS and CDR2 YFSETQ. The CDR3 spells CASSLEVSGGDNEQFF. The CDR3, as DNA: TGCGCCAGCAGCTTGGAGGTTAGCGGGGGTGACAATGAGCAGTTCTTC.

V and J are TRBV6-1 and TRBJ1-3; D not certain. The CDR3 spans 11 residues. CDR1 and CDR2 (germline): MNHNS, SASEGT. With 5 bases removed from V and 10 bases from J, the gap between germline ends came to 9 bases. Here the CDR3 reads CASSTHMTIYF. CDR3 sequence (DNA): TGTGCCAGCAGTACCCACATGACCATATATTTT.

The chain combines TRBV9 with TRBJ1-3; D uncertain. Germline assignment: CDR1 SGDLS and CDR2 YYNGEE. This CDR3 contains 15 residues. V was trimmed by 0 bases and J by 0 bases, leaving 7 bases between them. The CDR3 DNA is TGTGCCAGCAGCGTAGATCAAAGCTCTGGAAACACCATATATTTT. Its translation: CASSVDQSSGNTIYF.